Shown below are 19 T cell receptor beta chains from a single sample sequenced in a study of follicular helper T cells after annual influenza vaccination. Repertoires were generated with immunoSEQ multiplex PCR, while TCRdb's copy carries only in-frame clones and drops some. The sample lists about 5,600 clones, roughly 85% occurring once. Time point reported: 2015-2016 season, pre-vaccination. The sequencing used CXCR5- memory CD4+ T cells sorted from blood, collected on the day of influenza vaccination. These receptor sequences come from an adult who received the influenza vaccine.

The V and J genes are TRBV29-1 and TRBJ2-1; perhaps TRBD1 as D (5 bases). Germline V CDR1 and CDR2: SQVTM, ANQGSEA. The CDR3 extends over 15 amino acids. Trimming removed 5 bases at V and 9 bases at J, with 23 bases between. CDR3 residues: CSVTYRSSDISEQFF. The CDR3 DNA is TGCAGCGTTACATACAGGTCCTCGGACATAAGTGAGCAGTTCTTC.

For the CDR3, the DNA is TGTGCCAGTAGTGTCTTTGGGACTCAGCAAAAAGATACGCAGTATTTT. As protein: CASSVFGTQQKDTQYF. V and J are TRBV19 and TRBJ2-3; weak D call: TRBD2 (6 bases). The CDR3 has 16 residues. CDR1 is LNHDA and CDR2 is SQIVND in the germline V gene (reference sequence). Trimming pared 5 bases from V and 5 bases from J, leaving 20 bases between.

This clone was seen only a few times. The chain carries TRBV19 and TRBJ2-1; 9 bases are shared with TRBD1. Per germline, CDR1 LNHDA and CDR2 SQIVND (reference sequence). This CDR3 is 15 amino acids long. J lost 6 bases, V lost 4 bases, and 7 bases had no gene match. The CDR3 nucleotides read TGTGCCAGTAGTACGCCGGGACAGGGTCCCAATGAGCAGTTCTTC. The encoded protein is CASSTPGQGPNEQFF.

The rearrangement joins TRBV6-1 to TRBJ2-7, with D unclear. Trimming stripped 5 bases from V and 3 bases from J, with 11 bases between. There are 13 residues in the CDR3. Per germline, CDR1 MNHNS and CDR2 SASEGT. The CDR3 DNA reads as TGTGCCAGCAGTAGGGAAGGCGACTACGAGCAGTACTTC. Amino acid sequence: CASSREGDYEQYF.

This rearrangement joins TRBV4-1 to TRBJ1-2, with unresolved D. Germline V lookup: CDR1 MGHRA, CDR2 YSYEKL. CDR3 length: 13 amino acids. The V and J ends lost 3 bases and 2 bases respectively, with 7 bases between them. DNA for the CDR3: TGCGCCAGCAGCCAGGCGGGGAACTATGGCTACACCTTC. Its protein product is CASSQAGNYGYTF.

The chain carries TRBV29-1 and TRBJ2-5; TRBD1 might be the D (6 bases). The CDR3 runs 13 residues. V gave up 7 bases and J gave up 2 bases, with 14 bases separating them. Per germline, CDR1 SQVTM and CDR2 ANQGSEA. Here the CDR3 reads CSASRDIQETQYF. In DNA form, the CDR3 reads TGCAGCGCCAGCCGGGACATACAAGAGACCCAGTACTTC. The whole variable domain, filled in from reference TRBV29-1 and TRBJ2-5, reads SAVISQKPSRDICQRGTSLTIQCQVDSQVTMMFWYRQQPGQSLTLIATANQGSEATYESGFVIDKFPISRPNLTFSTLTVSNMSPEDSSIYLCSASRDIQETQYFGPGTRLLVL.

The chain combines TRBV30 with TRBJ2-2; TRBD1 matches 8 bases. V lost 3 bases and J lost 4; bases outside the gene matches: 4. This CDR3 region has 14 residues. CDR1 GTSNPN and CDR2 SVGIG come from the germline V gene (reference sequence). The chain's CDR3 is CAWRRTGTTGELFF. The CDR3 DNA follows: TGTGCCTGGAGGCGGACAGGGACCACCGGGGAGCTGTTTTTT.

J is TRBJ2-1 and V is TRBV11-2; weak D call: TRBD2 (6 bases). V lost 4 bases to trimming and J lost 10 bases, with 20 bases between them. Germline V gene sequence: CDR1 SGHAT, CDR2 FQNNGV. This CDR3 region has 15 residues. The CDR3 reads CASSWLARAGEEQFF. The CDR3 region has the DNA TGTGCCAGCAGCTGGCTAGCGAGGGCCGGGGAGGAGCAGTTCTTC.

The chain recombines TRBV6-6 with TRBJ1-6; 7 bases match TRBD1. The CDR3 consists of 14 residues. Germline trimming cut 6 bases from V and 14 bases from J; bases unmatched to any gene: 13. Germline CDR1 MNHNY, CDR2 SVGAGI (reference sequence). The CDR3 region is CASSDRAATGALHF. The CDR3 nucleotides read TGTGCCAGCAGCGATCGAGCAGCTACAGGGGCCCTCCACTTT.

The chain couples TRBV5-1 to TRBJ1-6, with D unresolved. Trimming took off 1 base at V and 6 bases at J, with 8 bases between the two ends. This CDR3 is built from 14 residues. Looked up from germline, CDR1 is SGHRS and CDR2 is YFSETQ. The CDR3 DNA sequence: TGCGCCAGCAGCTTGCGGGAACGTAATTCACCCCTCCACTTT. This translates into CASSLRERNSPLHF.

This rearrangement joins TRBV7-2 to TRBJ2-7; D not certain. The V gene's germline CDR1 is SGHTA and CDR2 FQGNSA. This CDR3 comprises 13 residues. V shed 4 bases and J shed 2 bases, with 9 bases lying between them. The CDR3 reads CASSSLAPYEQYF. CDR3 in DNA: TGTGCCAGCAGCTCCCTGGCCCCCTACGAGCAGTACTTC. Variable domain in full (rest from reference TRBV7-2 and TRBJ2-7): GAGVSQSPSNKVTEKGKDVELRCDPISGHTALYWYRQSLGQGLEFLIYFQGNSAPDKSGLPSDRFSAERTGGSVSTLTIQRTQQEDSAVYLCASSSLAPYEQYFGPGTRLTVT.

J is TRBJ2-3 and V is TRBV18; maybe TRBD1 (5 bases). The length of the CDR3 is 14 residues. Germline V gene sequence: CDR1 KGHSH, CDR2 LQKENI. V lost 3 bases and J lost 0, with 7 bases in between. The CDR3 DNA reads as TGTGCCAGCTCACCGGGGCAGAGCACAGATACGCAGTATTTT. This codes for CASSPGQSTDTQYF.

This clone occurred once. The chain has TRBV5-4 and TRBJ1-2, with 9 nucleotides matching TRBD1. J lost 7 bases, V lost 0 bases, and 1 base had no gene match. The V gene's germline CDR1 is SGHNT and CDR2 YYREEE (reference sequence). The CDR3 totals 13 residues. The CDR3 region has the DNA TGTGCCAGCAGCTTGGTGGGACAGGGTGGCTACACCTTC. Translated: CASSLVGQGGYTF. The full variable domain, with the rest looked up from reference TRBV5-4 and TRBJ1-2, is ETGVTQSPTHLIKTRGQQVTLRCSSQSGHNTVSWYQQALGQGPQFIFQYYREEENGRGNFPPRFSGLQFPNYSSELNVNALELDDSALYLCASSLVGQGGYTFGSGTRLTVV.

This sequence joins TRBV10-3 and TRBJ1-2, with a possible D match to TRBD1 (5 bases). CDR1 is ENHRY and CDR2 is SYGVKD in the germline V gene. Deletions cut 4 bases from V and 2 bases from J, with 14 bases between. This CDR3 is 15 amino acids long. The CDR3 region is CAISGNWGSNYGYTF. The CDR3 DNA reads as TGTGCCATCAGTGGGAATTGGGGGTCGAACTATGGCTACACCTTC.

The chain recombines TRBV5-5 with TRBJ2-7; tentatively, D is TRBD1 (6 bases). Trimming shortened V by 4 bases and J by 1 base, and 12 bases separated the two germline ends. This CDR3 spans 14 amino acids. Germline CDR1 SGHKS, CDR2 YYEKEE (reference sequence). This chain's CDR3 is CASSPTTGSYEQYF. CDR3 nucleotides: TGTGCCAGCAGCCCAACGACAGGTTCCTACGAGCAGTACTTC.

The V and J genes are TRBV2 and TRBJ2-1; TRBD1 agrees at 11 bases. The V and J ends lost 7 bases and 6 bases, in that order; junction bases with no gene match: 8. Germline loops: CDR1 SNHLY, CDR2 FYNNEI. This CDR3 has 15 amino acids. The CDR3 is CASTRWGTGGNEQFF. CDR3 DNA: TGTGCCAGCACTCGGTGGGGGACAGGGGGCAATGAGCAGTTCTTC.

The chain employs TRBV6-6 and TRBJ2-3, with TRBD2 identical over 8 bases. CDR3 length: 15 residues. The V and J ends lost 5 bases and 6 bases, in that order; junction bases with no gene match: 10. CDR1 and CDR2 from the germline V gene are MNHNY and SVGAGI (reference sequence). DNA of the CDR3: TGTGCCAGCAGTGCTAACCTAGCGGGCCCCGATACGCAGTATTTT. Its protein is CASSANLAGPDTQYF.

Here the CDR3 reads CASSSQDGNGYTF. The DNA of the CDR3 is TGTGCCAGCTCATCACAAGACGGGAATGGCTACACCTTC. The chain carries TRBV18 and TRBJ1-2; D uncertain. V lost 5 bases, J lost 6 bases, and 13 bases lay in between. Germline loops: CDR1 KGHSH, CDR2 LQKENI. This CDR3 is built from 13 residues.

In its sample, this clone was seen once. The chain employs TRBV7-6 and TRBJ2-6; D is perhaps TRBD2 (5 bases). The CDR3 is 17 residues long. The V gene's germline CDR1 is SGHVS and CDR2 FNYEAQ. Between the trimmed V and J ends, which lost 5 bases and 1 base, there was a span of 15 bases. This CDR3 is CASSPTTRGSGANVLTF. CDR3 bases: TGTGCCAGCAGCCCGACGACACGGGGTTCTGGGGCCAACGTCCTGACTTTC. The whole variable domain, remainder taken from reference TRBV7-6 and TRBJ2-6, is GAGVSQSPRYKVTKRGQDVALRCDPISGHVSLYWYRQALGQGPEFLTYFNYEAQQDKSGLPNDRFSAERPEGSISTLTIQRTEQRDSAMYRCASSPTTRGSGANVLTFGAGSRLTVL.